A single sample is the source of the 19 T cell receptor beta chains below, sequenced in a study of post-analysis software for immune sequencing data (dated by TCRdb to between 2014 and 2017). Findings and caveats that apply to the study as a whole: Patients showed significantly higher frequencies than controls for a few TRBV segments, among them TRBV5-6, TRBV5-1 and TRBV20-1.

Library preparation employed PCR. TCRdb names Illumina HiSeq 2500 as the instrument used. To reduce PCR and sequencing biases, unique molecular identifiers were incorporated into the TCR beta cDNA libraries. The public reads were reprocessed in TCRdb via fastp at Q25 and MiXCR, keeping in-frame beta chains. CDR3 protein sequences are deduplicated, and each keeps its most common genes and DNA. For this sample there are about 400,000 distinct CDR3 sequences; around 37% appear just once. 13% of the sample belongs to the ten largest clones. No antigen has been identified for these receptors. Material: blood. Receptor source: a girl aged 5-17 years with multiple sclerosis.

The chain employs TRBV29-1 and TRBJ1-2, with D possibly matching TRBD1 (5 bases). Germline V gives CDR1 SQVTM, CDR2 ANQGSEA. V lost 7 bases, J lost 3 bases, and 15 bases lay in between. This CDR3 is built from 13 residues. In DNA, the CDR3 is TGCAGCGCTGGGGGGGTTCGAGACTATGGCTACACCTTC. Protein product: CSAGGVRDYGYTF.

Only a few counts were recorded for this clonotype. The chain has TRBV2 and TRBJ1-2; TRBD1 might be the D (5 bases). V lost 1 base and J lost 2, with 5 bases in between. The CDR3 has 13 residues. Germline loops: CDR1 SNHLY, CDR2 FYNNEI. CDR3 DNA sequence: TGTGCCAGCAGTGAAGGACAGAACTATGGCTACACCTTC. It encodes CASSEGQNYGYTF.

The V gene is TRBV10-3, the J gene TRBJ2-1, with TRBD2 identical over 7 bases. The CDR3 consists of 14 residues. The germline CDR1 and CDR2 sequences are ENHRY and SYGVKD. The junction had 8 bases not matched to a gene; V was cut back by 8 bases and J by 4 bases. CDR3 loop: CAIGARGSYNEQFF. In DNA form, the CDR3 reads TGTGCCATCGGCGCGCGGGGGTCTTACAATGAGCAGTTCTTC.

The chain has TRBV11-1 and TRBJ1-2; no reliable D call. V lost 3 bases, J lost 7 bases, and 12 bases lay in between. The CDR3 has 13 amino acids. Per germline, CDR1 SGHAT and CDR2 FQDESV (reference sequence). The CDR3 is CASSFGAGSGYTF. CDR3 nucleotide sequence: TGTGCCAGCAGCTTTGGCGCGGGAAGTGGCTACACCTTC. Looking up the rest from reference TRBV11-1 and TRBJ1-2 gives the full variable domain: EAEVAQSPRYKITEKSQAVAFWCDPISGHATLYWYRQILGQGPELLVQFQDESVVDDSQLPKDRFSAERLKGVDSTLKIQPAELGDSAMYLCASSFGAGSGYTFGSGTRLTVV.

The rearrangement links TRBV2 to TRBJ2-5, with TRBD2 matching over 15 bases. The length of the CDR3 is 16 residues. J gave up 2 bases and V 8 bases, and 6 bases lay outside the gene matches. CDR1 is SNHLY, CDR2 FYNNEI, per germline. As DNA, the CDR3 is TGTGCCAGCGCGGGACTAGCGGGGGGCAAGCAAGAGACCCAGTACTTC. Protein product: CASAGLAGGKQETQYF.

This clonotype was observed a handful of times. This sequence joins TRBV13 and TRBJ2-3; D not resolved. Germline CDR1 PRHDT, CDR2 FYEKMQ (reference sequence). CDR3 length: 17 residues. V dropped 3 bases and J dropped 1 base, with 17 bases sitting between them. CDR3 DNA: TGTGCCAGCAGCTTCGTGCGAGGTCTAACCGGCACAGATACGCAGTATTTT. Translated, it gives CASSFVRGLTGTDTQYF.

V gene TRBV6-1 combines with J gene TRBJ1-6; tentatively, D is TRBD1 (5 bases). CDR1 and CDR2 from the germline V gene are MNHNS and SASEGT. The ends were cut back, 0 bases at V and 4 bases at J, with 7 bases in the middle. The CDR3 consists of 15 residues. CDR3 region: CASSEAGTYNSPLHF. CDR3 bases: TGTGCCAGCAGTGAAGCAGGGACGTATAATTCACCCCTCCACTTT.

The chain couples TRBV12-3 or TRBV12-4 to TRBJ2-7; D not certain. This CDR3 has 13 residues. Trimming stripped 3 bases from V and 5 bases from J, with 11 bases between. The CDR3 region has the DNA TGTGCCAGCAGTTTTGGCAGCCAGAACGAGCAGTACTTC. Its protein is CASSFGSQNEQYF.

Only one count was recorded for this clonotype. V gene TRBV5-1 combines with J gene TRBJ2-2; D is possibly TRBD1 or TRBD2 (5 bases each). Germline CDR1 SGHRS, CDR2 YFSETQ. The CDR3 is made up of 16 amino acids. V shed 9 bases and J shed 1 base, with 19 bases lying between them. The CDR3 loop reads CATTEGDPLNTGELFF. The CDR3 nucleotides read TGCGCCACTACTGAAGGGGACCCCTTGAACACCGGGGAGCTGTTTTTT.

The DNA for the CDR3 is TGCGCCAGCAGCGTCGGGACTCCCTTTCGCACAGATACGCAGTATTTT. Translation gives CASSVGTPFRTDTQYF. The chain is built from TRBV4-1 and TRBJ2-3, with a tentative D call TRBD2 (6 bases). The CDR3 has 16 residues. Germline CDR1 is MGHRA and CDR2 is YSYEKL. The V and J ends lost 5 bases and 1 base respectively, with 16 bases between them.

The chain recombines TRBV9 with TRBJ2-1; 7 bases agree with TRBD2. This CDR3 is 17 amino acids long. Germline V gene sequence: CDR1 SGDLS, CDR2 YYNGEE. The V and J ends lost 0 bases and 0 bases, in that order; junction bases with no gene match: 6. The CDR3 DNA follows: TGTGCCAGCAGCGTAGTACTAGCGCCGAACTCCTACAATGAGCAGTTCTTC. As protein: CASSVVLAPNSYNEQFF.

The rearrangement joins TRBV20-1 to TRBJ2-7, with 7 bases lining up with TRBD1. Germline loops: CDR1 DFQATT, CDR2 SNEGSKA (reference sequence). Unmatched junction bases numbered 5, after V lost 6 bases and J lost 0 bases. This CDR3 is built from 13 residues. The CDR3 here is CSAVPGGSYEQYF. CDR3 sequence (DNA): TGCAGTGCAGTTCCAGGGGGCTCCTACGAGCAGTACTTC.

This clonotype was seen only a few times. CDR3 coding DNA: TGTGCCAGCACACAGGGGGCGCGGGCTTTCTTT. Translation gives CASTQGARAFF. The chain employs TRBV12-3 or TRBV12-4 and TRBJ1-1, with TRBD1 identical over 9 bases. The V segment lost 7 bases and the J segment 11 bases; nucleotides outside the gene matches: 5. The length of the CDR3 is 11 residues.

This chain links TRBV27 with TRBJ1-1; D is perhaps TRBD1 (5 bases). Between the trimmed V and J ends, which lost 1 base and 1 base, there was a span of 7 bases. The CDR3 sequence is 14 residues long. CDR1 MNHEY and CDR2 SMNVEV come from the germline V gene (reference sequence). As DNA, the CDR3 is TGTGCCAGCAGTTTATGGGGCCCGAACACTGAAGCTTTCTTT. Translated: CASSLWGPNTEAFF.

The chain employs TRBV6-6 and TRBJ2-5; D is possibly TRBD1 or TRBD2 (5 bases each). The J call may be mistaken, given a closer DNA end match to TRBJ2-7. The CDR3 sequence is 14 residues long. CDR1 MNHNY and CDR2 SVGAGI come from the germline V gene (reference sequence). The chain's CDR3 is CASTIFSSGAEQYF. The CDR3, as DNA: TGTGCCAGCACGATATTTTCCTCCGGGGCCGAGCAGTACTTC.

The chain couples TRBV20-1 to TRBJ1-2; D remains ambiguous. The length of the CDR3 is 13 residues. Germline assignment: CDR1 DFQATT and CDR2 SNEGSKA (reference sequence). The ends were cut back, 2 bases at V and 2 bases at J, with 9 bases in the middle. The CDR3 loop reads CSARKGTNYGYTF. The CDR3, as DNA: TGCAGTGCTAGAAAGGGCACCAACTATGGCTACACCTTC.

This clonotype showed up many times. The V gene is TRBV6-5, the J gene TRBJ2-1; D ambiguous. The CDR3 has 13 residues. Germline CDR1 reads MNHEY; CDR2 reads SVGAGI. Trimming removed 0 bases at V and 9 bases at J, with 9 bases between. CDR3 nucleotide sequence: TGTGCCAGCAGTTACTCTAGAGAAATTGAGCAGTTCTTC. It encodes CASSYSREIEQFF.

This clonotype was counted only a few times. The chain recombines TRBV2 with TRBJ2-1; D might be TRBD1 or TRBD2, each matching 5 bases. This CDR3 has 14 residues. The germline V and J ends were trimmed by 6 bases and 4 bases, with 13 bases remaining between them. Germline loops: CDR1 SNHLY, CDR2 FYNNEI. The CDR3 sequence is CASRAGTRYNEQFF. The CDR3 DNA reads TGTGCCAGCAGGGCAGGGACCAGGTACAATGAGCAGTTCTTC.

V is TRBV3-1 and J is TRBJ1-4; no firm D call. V was cut by 2 bases and J by 3 bases, with 7 bases left in between. The CDR3 extends over 14 amino acids. Germline lookup yields CDR1 LGHDT and CDR2 YNNKEL (reference sequence). This chain's CDR3 is CASSQNSANEKLFF. CDR3 coding DNA: TGTGCCAGCAGCCAAAACAGCGCTAATGAAAAACTGTTTTTT.